Included here is one T cell receptor (beta chain) sequence, with context. The sample originates from a study of siplizumab effects on memory and regulatory T cells. V lost 4 bases and J lost 4, with 8 bases in between. CDR1 and CDR2 from the germline V gene are MNHEY and SMNVEV (reference sequence). This CDR3 is 13 amino acids long. The table came from immunoSEQ multiplex PCR; TCRdb's copy has only in-frame clones and leaves some out. The sample records 55,000 to 65,000 clones, around 97% being singletons. The chain joins TRBV27 to TRBJ1-5, with D unclear. The sequence derives from a human donor in good health. Sequencing was carried out using naive CD8+ T cells sorted from blood. CDR3 nucleotides: TGTGCCAGCAGTTCAGGACCGAATCAGCCCCAGCATTTT. This codes for CASSSGPNQPQHF.